At least ten counts were recorded for the clone carrying this T cell receptor (beta chain). CDR3 length: 14 amino acids. From germline, CDR1 is MNHEY and CDR2 SVGAGI. With 6 bases removed from V and 0 bases from J, the gap between germline ends came to 12 bases. A second PCR of about 7 to 11 cycles used a sample-barcoded 5' primer and a J-beta primer mix. Each CDR3 protein is one row after TCRdb ran MiXCR on the 5' RACE reads. The table records under 2 million distinct CDR3 sequences, around 36% of them present only once. The data derive from a study of blood T cells in healthy people across ages. The clonotype comes from a woman in her 30s in good health. V is TRBV6-5 and J is TRBJ2-7; D might be TRBD1 (6 bases). The sequenced sample consisted of blood. The CDR3 nucleotides are TGTGCCAGCAGGCCTGGACAGAGCTCCTACGAGCAGTACTTC. Amino acids: CASRPGQSSYEQYF.